The 3 T cell receptor beta chains below were found in one sample sequenced in a study of beta chain features in type 1 diabetes. Overall study results and limits: The study found moderately but significantly shorter TCRB CDR3s in all four CD4+ subsets of Type 1 diabetes patients.

The investigators reverse transcribed all of the isolated RNA, so they sequenced expressed TCRB transcripts. Profiled with immunoSEQ multiplex PCR; TCRdb holds only in-frame clones, not every one. The sample holds some 350,000 clones, roughly 12% seen once. These receptors lack a known antigen. The sequencing input was naive CD4+ T cells from blood. These receptors originate from a woman between 18 and 29 years old with type 1 diabetes.

The rearrangement joins TRBV20-1 to TRBJ1-1; D is ambiguous. Trimming left V 6 bases short and J 4 bases short, with 3 bases between. This CDR3 has 9 residues. CDR1 and CDR2 (germline): DFQATT, SNEGSKA (reference sequence). The CDR3 here is CSASTEAFF. The CDR3 DNA is TGCAGTGCCAGCACTGAAGCTTTCTTT.

V usage is TRBV6-6 and J usage is TRBJ2-3; TRBD2 matches at 9 bases. This CDR3 spans 15 amino acids. J was trimmed by 7 bases and V by 7 bases; bases with no gene match: 12. The germline CDR1 and CDR2 sequences are MNHNY and SVGAGI (reference sequence). As DNA, the CDR3 is TGTGCCAGCACCCCACAGGGACTAGCTGGGAATACGCAGTATTTT. Encoded protein: CASTPQGLAGNTQYF.

This chain links TRBV30 with TRBJ2-2, with TRBD1 matching over 8 bases. The CDR3 sequence is 13 residues long. Germline V gene sequence: CDR1 GTSNPN, CDR2 SVGIG (reference sequence). V dropped 2 bases and J dropped 5; count of bases not matched to a gene: 1. The CDR3 DNA reads as TGTGCCTGGAGTAACAGGGGGACCGGGGAGCTGTTTTTT. Translated: CAWSNRGTGELFF.